Reported below is one T cell receptor (beta chain). The antigen is undetermined. The data originate from a study of cytomegalovirus exposure and HLA in healthy donors. Study background: Falling in the Caucasian-associated ancestry cluster were less than 85% of under 450 genotyped donors. The study, taken as a whole, reports: A later analysis reportedly found fewer N-insertions in an Asian-associated ancestry cluster than the roughly 680-donor mean. According to reports, the classifier identified cytomegalovirus status with high specificity and sensitivity. Later, TCR association rates were found to vary by HLA locus, highest for DRB1 and lowest for HLA-C.

The germline V gene has CDR1 MGHRA and CDR2 YSYEKL. Trimming removed 8 bases from V and 6 bases from J; junction bases left unmatched: 8. This CDR3 has 14 amino acids. The PCR was carried out with 60 Vbeta primers and 13 Jbeta primers. Repertoires were generated with immunoSEQ multiplex PCR, while TCRdb's copy carries only in-frame clones and drops some. This repertoire shows around 150,000 clones, 75% found once; its top ten account for around 3%. The V and J genes are TRBV4-1 and TRBJ2-1; 9 nucleotides match TRBD1. The specimen sequenced was PBMCs. The receptor comes from a woman in her forties or fifties in good health and CMV-seropositive. CDR3 region: CASRSPGQGNEQFF. CDR3 DNA sequence: TGCGCCAGCCGTTCTCCGGGACAGGGCAATGAGCAGTTCTTC.